The 18 T cell receptor beta chains below come from one sample, sequenced in a study of T cell responses to AZD1222 COVID-19 vaccine. The table came from immunoSEQ multiplex PCR; TCRdb's copy has only in-frame clones and leaves some out. The sample carries 40,000 to 55,000 clones, 80% to 90% recorded once. This material consisted of peripheral blood, taken 28 days after the second AZD1222 dose. Source of these receptors: an adult who received the AZD1222 COVID-19 vaccine.

V usage is TRBV7-2 and J usage is TRBJ2-2, with 8 bases that match TRBD2. In germline, CDR1 is SGHTA, CDR2 FQGNSA. The CDR3 length is 16 residues. Trimming removed 3 bases from V and 7 bases from J; junction bases left unmatched: 10. CDR3 loop: CASSFKAGAGRGELFF. Here the CDR3 DNA reads TGTGCCAGCAGCTTTAAAGCGGGGGCCGGTCGCGGGGAGCTGTTTTTT.

This rearrangement joins TRBV5-1 to TRBJ1-1, with D possibly being TRBD1 (5 bases). Germline lookup yields CDR1 SGHRS and CDR2 YFSETQ. Trimming left V 0 bases short and J 3 bases short, with 12 bases between. The CDR3 has 15 residues. The CDR3 DNA sequence: TGCGCCAGCAGCTTGGCAAGGGGCCGGGACACTGAAGCTTTCTTT. It is translated as CASSLARGRDTEAFF. Filled out from reference TRBV5-1 and TRBJ1-1, the complete variable domain reads KAGVTQTPRYLIKTRGQQVTLSCSPISGHRSVSWYQQTPGQGLQFLFEYFSETQRNKGNFPGRFSGRQFSNSRSEMNVSTLELGDSALYLCASSLARGRDTEAFFGQGTRLTVV.

This chain uses TRBV18 with TRBJ2-5; D is ambiguous. With 3 bases removed from V and 1 base from J, the gap between germline ends came to 3 bases. This CDR3 has 12 amino acids. CDR1 and CDR2 from the germline V gene are KGHSH and LQKENI. The CDR3 region has the DNA TGTGCCAGCTCACCTGTCCAAGAGACCCAGTACTTC. Translation gives CASSPVQETQYF.

The gene calls are TRBV5-6 and TRBJ1-2; TRBD1 agrees at 7 bases. The CDR3 spans 14 residues. V dropped 3 bases and J dropped 7; count of bases not matched to a gene: 9. Per germline, CDR1 SGHDT and CDR2 YYEEEE. The chain's CDR3 is CASSYEGRGAGYTF. In DNA form, the CDR3 reads TGTGCCAGCAGCTATGAGGGCAGGGGGGCTGGCTACACCTTC.

The V gene is TRBV5-1, the J gene TRBJ2-3, with 7 bases identical to TRBD1. This CDR3 spans 13 amino acids. Germline V gives CDR1 SGHRS, CDR2 YFSETQ. The V gene end was trimmed by 4 bases and the J gene end by 10 bases; junction bases not matched to a gene: 9. The CDR3 protein is CASSITGAEAQYF. The CDR3 nucleotides read TGCGCCAGCAGCATAACAGGGGCGGAGGCGCAGTATTTT.

J is TRBJ2-6 and V is TRBV27, with TRBD1 matching over 8 bases. CDR1 MNHEY and CDR2 SMNVEV come from the germline V gene (reference sequence). The CDR3 spans 14 residues. V was clipped by 6 bases and J by 4 bases; unmatched bases: 2. In DNA form, the CDR3 reads TGTGCCAGCAGCCCAGGGGGCGGGGCCAACGTCCTGACTTTC. This sequence encodes CASSPGGGANVLTF.

The rearrangement links TRBV6-1 to TRBJ2-7; D possibly corresponds to TRBD1 (5 bases). Trimming stripped 0 bases from V and 2 bases from J, with 11 bases between. Germline values: CDR1 MNHNS, CDR2 SASEGT. CDR3 length equals 15 residues. CDR3 region: CASSEALQETYEQYF. The CDR3 DNA follows: TGTGCCAGCAGTGAAGCACTACAGGAGACCTACGAGCAGTACTTC.

V usage is TRBV9 and J usage is TRBJ2-5; D unresolved. The germline CDR1 and CDR2 sequences are SGDLS and YYNGEE. V was pared by 2 bases and J by 3 bases, with 8 bases between. This CDR3 comprises 13 residues. The CDR3 is CASSVTQKETQYF. In DNA form, the CDR3 reads TGTGCCAGCAGCGTCACTCAGAAAGAGACCCAGTACTTC.

This chain uses TRBV3-1 (or the pseudogene TRBV3-2) with TRBJ2-7; D could derive from TRBD1 or TRBD2 (5 bases each). The V and J ends lost 6 bases and 3 bases respectively, with 15 bases between them. CDR3 length: 14 residues. Germline-derived CDR1 and CDR2 are LGHDT and YNNKEL (reference sequence). CDR3 region: CASRCSGTDYEQYF. The CDR3 DNA reads TGTGCCAGCAGGTGCTCCGGGACGGACTACGAGCAGTACTTC.

The CDR3 nucleotides are TGTGCTAGTGGTCCCCCCAGCTCCTACGAGCAGTACTTC. Residues: CASGPPSSYEQYF. The genes are TRBV12-5 and TRBJ2-7; unclear D gene. The germline V gene encodes CDR1 LGHNT and CDR2 FRNRAP. The CDR3 consists of 13 residues. V lost 5 bases to trimming and J lost 0 bases, with 8 bases between them.

The V and J genes are TRBV5-4 and TRBJ1-1; D remains ambiguous. This CDR3 is 13 amino acids long. The V end was cut by 0 bases, the J end by 5 bases, with 8 bases between. Germline loops: CDR1 SGHNT, CDR2 YYREEE (reference sequence). The DNA for the CDR3 is TGTGCCAGCAGCTTGGAAGCGGAAACTGAAGCTTTCTTT. Its protein product is CASSLEAETEAFF.

The chain is built from TRBV29-1 and TRBJ1-5; D perhaps matches TRBD1 (5 bases). The CDR3 is 13 amino acids. Germline CDR1 reads SQVTM; CDR2 reads ANQGSEA. The ends were cut back, 8 bases at V and 0 bases at J, with 11 bases in the middle. The chain's CDR3 is CSRGGYSNQPQHF. In DNA, the CDR3 is TGCAGCAGGGGCGGGTATAGCAATCAGCCCCAGCATTTT.

This rearrangement joins TRBV18 to TRBJ2-7; 8 bases map to TRBD1. The germline V gene encodes CDR1 KGHSH and CDR2 LQKENI. J gave up 5 bases and V 6 bases, and 21 bases lay outside the gene matches. The CDR3 loop spans 18 amino acids. CDR3 in amino acids: CASSQAGPGQGSSHEQYF. DNA for the CDR3: TGTGCCAGCTCGCAGGCCGGACCTGGACAGGGTAGTTCCCACGAGCAGTACTTC. Full variable domain (rest looked up from reference TRBV18 and TRBJ2-7): NAGVMQNPRHLVRRRGQEARLRCSPMKGHSHVYWYRQLPEEGLKFMVYLQKENIIDESGMPKERFSAEFPKEGPSILRIQQVVRGDSAAYFCASSQAGPGQGSSHEQYFGPGTRLTVT.

V gene TRBV18 combines with J gene TRBJ2-1, with D possibly being TRBD2 (5 bases). Germline-derived CDR1 and CDR2 are KGHSH and LQKENI. This CDR3 is built from 19 residues. Trimming stripped 4 bases from V and 3 bases from J, with 25 bases between. The CDR3 DNA follows: TGTGCCAGCTCACAAACGATCCTCTCCTCCGGTAGCGACTACAATGAGCAGTTCTTC. It is translated as CASSQTILSSGSDYNEQFF.

This chain uses TRBV3-1 (or the pseudogene TRBV3-2) with TRBJ2-7, with 8 bases that match TRBD2. Germline V gene data show CDR1 as LGHDT and CDR2 as YNNKEL (reference sequence). Germline trimming cut 10 bases from V and 5 bases from J; bases unmatched to any gene: 4. This CDR3 is built from 11 residues. The CDR3: CATGTSDEQYF. DNA of the CDR3: TGTGCCACCGGGACTAGTGACGAGCAGTACTTC.

This chain connects TRBV20-1 to TRBJ1-2; D is ambiguous. Trimming left V 5 bases short and J 8 bases short, with 12 bases between. This CDR3 comprises 11 residues. In germline, CDR1 is DFQATT, CDR2 SNEGSKA (reference sequence). The CDR3 DNA reads TGCAGTGCTGTCCAGGATCGGGGCTACACCTTC. Translation: CSAVQDRGYTF.

This clone was seen only once. This sequence joins TRBV11-2 and TRBJ2-2; D unresolved. CDR3 length: 16 residues. V was cut by 3 bases and J by 0 bases, with 11 bases left in between. Germline V lookup: CDR1 SGHAT, CDR2 FQNNGV. CDR3 in DNA: TGTGCCAGCAGCTTCGTGAATCACCCGAACACCGGGGAGCTGTTTTTT. It specifies CASSFVNHPNTGELFF.

This clone was counted once. V is TRBV7-2 and J is TRBJ2-3; TRBD1 agrees at 10 bases. Trimming cost V 2 bases and J 4 bases; bases outside gene matches: 9. CDR3 size: 17 residues. Germline loops: CDR1 SGHTA, CDR2 FQGNSA. The CDR3 DNA reads as TGTGCCAGCAGCTTATCTCTTCCGGGACAGGGGTCAGATACGCAGTATTTT. It translates to CASSLSLPGQGSDTQYF.